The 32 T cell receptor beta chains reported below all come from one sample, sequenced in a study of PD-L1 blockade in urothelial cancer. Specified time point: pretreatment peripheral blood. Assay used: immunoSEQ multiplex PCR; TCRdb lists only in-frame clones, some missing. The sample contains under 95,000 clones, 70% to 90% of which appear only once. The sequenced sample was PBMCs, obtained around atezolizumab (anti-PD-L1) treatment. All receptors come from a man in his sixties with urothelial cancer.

The CDR3 DNA follows: TGTGCCAGCAGCTCAGACAGGAACACTGAAGCTTTCTTT. This gives the protein CASSSDRNTEAFF. The chain carries TRBV28 and TRBJ1-1, with D maybe TRBD1 (5 bases). The germline V gene has CDR1 MDHEN and CDR2 SYDVKM. V was cut by 6 bases and J by 1 base, with 9 bases left in between. The length of the CDR3 is 13 residues.

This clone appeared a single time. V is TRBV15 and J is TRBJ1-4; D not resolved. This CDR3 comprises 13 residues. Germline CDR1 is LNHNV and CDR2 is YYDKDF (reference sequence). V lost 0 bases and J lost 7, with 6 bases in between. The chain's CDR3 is CATSRDQFEKLFF. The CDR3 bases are TGTGCCACCAGCAGAGATCAGTTTGAAAAACTGTTTTTT.

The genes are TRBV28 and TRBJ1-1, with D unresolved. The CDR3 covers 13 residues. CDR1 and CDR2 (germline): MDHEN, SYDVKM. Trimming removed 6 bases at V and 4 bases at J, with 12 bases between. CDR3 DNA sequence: TGTGCCAGCAGGGGAGGAGTGTTCACTGAAGCTTTCTTT. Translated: CASRGGVFTEAFF. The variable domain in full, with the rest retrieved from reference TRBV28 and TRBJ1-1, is DVKVTQSSRYLVKRTGEKVFLECVQDMDHENMFWYRQDPGLGLRLIYFSYDVKMKEKGDIPEGYSVSREKKERFSLILESASTNQTSMYLCASRGGVFTEAFFGQGTRLTVV.

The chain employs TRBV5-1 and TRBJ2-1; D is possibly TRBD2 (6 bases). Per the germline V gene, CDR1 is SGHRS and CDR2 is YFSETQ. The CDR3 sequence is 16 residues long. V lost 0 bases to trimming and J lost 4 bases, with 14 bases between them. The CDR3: CASSLGDSSGYNEQFF. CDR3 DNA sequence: TGCGCCAGCAGCTTGGGGGACTCCTCAGGGTACAATGAGCAGTTCTTC.

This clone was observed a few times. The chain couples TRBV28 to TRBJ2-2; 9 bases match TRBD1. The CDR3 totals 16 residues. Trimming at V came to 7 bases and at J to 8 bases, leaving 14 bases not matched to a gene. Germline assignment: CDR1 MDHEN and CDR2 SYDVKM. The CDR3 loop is CASTIPTGGAGGELFF. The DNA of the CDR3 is TGTGCCAGCACTATCCCCACAGGGGGCGCAGGGGGGGAGCTGTTTTTT.

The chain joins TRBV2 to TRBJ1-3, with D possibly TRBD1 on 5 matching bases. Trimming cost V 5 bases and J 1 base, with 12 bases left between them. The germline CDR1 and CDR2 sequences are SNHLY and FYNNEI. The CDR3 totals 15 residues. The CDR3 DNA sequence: TGTGCCAGCAGTTCGGGGGAACCGTCTGGAAACACCATATATTTT. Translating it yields CASSSGEPSGNTIYF.

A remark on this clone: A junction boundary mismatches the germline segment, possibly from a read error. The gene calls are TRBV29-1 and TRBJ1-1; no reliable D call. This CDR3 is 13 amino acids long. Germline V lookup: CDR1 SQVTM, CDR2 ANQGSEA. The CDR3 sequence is CSVVERINSEAFF. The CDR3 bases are TGCAGCGTTGTAGAACGGATAAACAGTGAAGCTTTCTTT.

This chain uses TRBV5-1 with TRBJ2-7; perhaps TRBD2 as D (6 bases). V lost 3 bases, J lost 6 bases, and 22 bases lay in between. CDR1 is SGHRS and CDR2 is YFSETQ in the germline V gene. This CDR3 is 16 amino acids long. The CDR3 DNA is TGCGCCAGCAGCTCTGTGGTCGGATTCGGGAGAGGCGAGCAGTACTTC. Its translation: CASSSVVGFGRGEQYF.

The CDR3 DNA reads as TGTGCCAGTAGGATCCTCCCGGACAGCGGAAACACCATATATTTT. It is translated as CASRILPDSGNTIYF. The chain combines TRBV19 with TRBJ1-3, with D maybe TRBD1 (6 bases). Trimming removed 6 bases from V and 4 bases from J, with 16 bases in between. Germline assignment: CDR1 LNHDA and CDR2 SQIVND (reference sequence). The CDR3 runs 15 residues.

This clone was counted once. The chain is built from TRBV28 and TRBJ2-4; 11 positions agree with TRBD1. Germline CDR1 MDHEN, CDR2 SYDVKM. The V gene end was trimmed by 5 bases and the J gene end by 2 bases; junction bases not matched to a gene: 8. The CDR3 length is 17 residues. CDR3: CASSRRTGGATKNIQYF. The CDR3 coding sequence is TGTGCCAGCAGTCGCCGGACAGGGGGCGCGACCAAAAACATTCAGTACTTC.

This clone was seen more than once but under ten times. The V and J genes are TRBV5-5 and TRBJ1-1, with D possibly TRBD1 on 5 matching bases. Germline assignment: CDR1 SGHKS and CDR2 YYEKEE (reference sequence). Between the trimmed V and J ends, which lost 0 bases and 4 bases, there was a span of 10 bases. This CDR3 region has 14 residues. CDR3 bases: TGTGCCAGCAGCTTGGGGGGCTTTAGCACTGAAGCTTTCTTT. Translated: CASSLGGFSTEAFF.

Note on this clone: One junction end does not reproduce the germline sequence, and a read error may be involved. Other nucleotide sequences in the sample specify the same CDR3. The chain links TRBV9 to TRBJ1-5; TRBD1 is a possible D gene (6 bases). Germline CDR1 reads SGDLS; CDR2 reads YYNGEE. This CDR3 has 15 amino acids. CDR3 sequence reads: CASSADTGSGQPQHF. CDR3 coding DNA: TGCGCCAGCAGCGCCGATACAGGGAGCGGTCAGCCCCAGCATTTT.

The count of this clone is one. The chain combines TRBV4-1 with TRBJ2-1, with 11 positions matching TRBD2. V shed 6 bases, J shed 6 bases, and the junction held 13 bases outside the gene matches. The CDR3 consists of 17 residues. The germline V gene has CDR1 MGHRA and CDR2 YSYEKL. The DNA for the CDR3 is TGCGCCAGCAGACGCACTAGCGGGAGTGAACCGGGCAATGAGCAGTTCTTC. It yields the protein CASRRTSGSEPGNEQFF.

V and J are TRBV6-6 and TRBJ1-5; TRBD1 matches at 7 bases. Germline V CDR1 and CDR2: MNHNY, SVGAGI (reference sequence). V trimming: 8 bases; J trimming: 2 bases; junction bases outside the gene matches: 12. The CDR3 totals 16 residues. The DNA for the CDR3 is TGTGCCAGCCTCTATGAAGGGGGCAGGCGCAATCAGCCCCAGCATTTT. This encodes CASLYEGGRRNQPQHF.

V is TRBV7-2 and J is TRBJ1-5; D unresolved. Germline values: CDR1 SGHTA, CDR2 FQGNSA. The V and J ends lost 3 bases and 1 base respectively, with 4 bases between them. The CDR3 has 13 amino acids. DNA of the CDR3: TGTGCCAGCAGCTTGAGGAGCAATCAGCCCCAGCATTTT. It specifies CASSLRSNQPQHF.

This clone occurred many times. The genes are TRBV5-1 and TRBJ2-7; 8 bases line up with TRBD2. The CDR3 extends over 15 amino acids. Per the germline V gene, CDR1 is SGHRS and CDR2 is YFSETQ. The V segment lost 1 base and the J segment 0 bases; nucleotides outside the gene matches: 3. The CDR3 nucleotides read TGCGCCAGCAGCTTGTCTAGCGGGCACTCCTACGAGCAGTACTTC. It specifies CASSLSSGHSYEQYF.

CDR3 protein: CASSFTRQGGMNTEAFF. The DNA of the CDR3 is TGCGCCAGCAGCTTTACTCGACAGGGTGGGATGAACACTGAAGCTTTCTTT. The chain carries TRBV5-1 and TRBJ1-1; 7 bases map to TRBD1. The CDR3 contains 17 residues. V trimming: 2 bases; J trimming: 0 bases; junction bases outside the gene matches: 10. Germline V gives CDR1 SGHRS, CDR2 YFSETQ.

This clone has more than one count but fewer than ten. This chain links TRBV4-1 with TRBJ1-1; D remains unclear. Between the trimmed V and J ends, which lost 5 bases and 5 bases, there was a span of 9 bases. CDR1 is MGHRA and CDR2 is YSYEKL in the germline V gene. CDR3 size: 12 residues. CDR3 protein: CASSYGGTEAFF. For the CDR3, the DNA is TGCGCCAGCAGCTACGGAGGGACTGAAGCTTTCTTT.

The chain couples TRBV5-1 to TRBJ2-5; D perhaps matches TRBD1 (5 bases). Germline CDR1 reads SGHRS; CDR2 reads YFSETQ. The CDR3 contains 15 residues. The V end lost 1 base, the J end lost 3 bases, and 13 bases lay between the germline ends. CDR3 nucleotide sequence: TGCGCCAGCAGCTTGTCTAGGGGCCGGGAAGAGACCCAGTACTTC. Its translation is CASSLSRGREETQYF.

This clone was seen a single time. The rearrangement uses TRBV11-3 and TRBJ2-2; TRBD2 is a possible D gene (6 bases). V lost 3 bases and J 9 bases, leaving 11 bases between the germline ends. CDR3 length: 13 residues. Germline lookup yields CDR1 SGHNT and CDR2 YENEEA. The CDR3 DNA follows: TGTGCCAGCAGCTTCGCTAGCGAGAGGGAGCTGTTTTTT. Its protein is CASSFASERELFF.

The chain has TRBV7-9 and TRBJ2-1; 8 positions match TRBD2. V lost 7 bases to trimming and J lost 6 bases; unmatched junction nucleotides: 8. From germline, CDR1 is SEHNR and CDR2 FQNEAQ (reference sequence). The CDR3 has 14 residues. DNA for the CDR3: TGTGCCAGCACCGGGGGGGGGAGCGGCAATGAGCAGTTCTTC. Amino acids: CASTGGGSGNEQFF.

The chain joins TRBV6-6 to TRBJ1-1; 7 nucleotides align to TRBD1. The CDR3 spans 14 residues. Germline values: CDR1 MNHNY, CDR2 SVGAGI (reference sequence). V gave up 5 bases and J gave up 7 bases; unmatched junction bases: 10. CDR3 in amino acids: CASSQGGQVGEAFF. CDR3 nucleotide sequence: TGTGCCAGCAGTCAAGGCGGACAGGTCGGTGAAGCTTTCTTT.

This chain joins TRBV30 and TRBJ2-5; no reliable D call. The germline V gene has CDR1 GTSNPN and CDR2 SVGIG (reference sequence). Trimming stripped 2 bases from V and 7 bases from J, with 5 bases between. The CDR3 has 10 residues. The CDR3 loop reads CAWSRGTQYF. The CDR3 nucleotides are TGTGCCTGGAGTCGAGGGACCCAGTACTTC.

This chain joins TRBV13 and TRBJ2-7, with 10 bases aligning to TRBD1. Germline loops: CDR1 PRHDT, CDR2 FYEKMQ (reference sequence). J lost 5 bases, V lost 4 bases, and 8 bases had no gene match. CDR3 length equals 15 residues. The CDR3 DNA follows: TGTGCCAGCAGCTACGACAGGGGGCCCGCCCACGAGCAGTACTTC. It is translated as CASSYDRGPAHEQYF.

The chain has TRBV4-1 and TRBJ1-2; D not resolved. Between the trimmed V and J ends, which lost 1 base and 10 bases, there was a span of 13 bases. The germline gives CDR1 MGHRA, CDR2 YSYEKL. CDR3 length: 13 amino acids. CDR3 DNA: TGCGCCAGCAGCCAAGTAGCGTCTCGCGTCTACACCTTC. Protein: CASSQVASRVYTF.

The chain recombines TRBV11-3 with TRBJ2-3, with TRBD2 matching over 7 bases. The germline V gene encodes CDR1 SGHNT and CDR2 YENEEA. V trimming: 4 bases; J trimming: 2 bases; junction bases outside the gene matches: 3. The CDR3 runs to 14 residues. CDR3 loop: CASSSGTTTDTQYF. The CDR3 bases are TGTGCCAGCAGCTCCGGGACTACCACAGATACGCAGTATTTT.

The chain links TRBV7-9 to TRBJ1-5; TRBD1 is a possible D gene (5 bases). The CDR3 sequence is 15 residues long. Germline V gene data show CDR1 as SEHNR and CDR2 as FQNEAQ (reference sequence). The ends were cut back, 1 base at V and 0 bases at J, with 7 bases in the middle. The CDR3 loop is CASSLEGVSNQPQHF. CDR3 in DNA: TGTGCCAGCAGCTTAGAAGGGGTTAGCAATCAGCCCCAGCATTTT.

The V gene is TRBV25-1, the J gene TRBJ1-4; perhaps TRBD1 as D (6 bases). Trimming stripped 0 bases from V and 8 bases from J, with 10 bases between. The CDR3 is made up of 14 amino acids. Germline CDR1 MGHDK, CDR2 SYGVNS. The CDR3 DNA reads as TGTGCCAGCAGTGAATATAGGGGGTACGAAAAACTGTTTTTT. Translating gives CASSEYRGYEKLFF.

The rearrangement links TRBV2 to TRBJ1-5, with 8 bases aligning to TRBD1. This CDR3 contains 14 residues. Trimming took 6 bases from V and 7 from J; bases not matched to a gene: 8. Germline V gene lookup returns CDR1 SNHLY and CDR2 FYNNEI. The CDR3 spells CASSGQGMGQPQHF. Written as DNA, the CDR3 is TGTGCCAGCAGCGGACAGGGTATGGGACAGCCCCAGCATTTT.

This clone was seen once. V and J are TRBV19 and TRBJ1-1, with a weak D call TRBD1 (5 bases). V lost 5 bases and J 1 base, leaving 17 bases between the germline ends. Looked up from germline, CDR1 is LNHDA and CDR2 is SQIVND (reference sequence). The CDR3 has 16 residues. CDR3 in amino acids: CASSAYGAGGNTEAFF. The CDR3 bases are TGTGCCAGTAGTGCATATGGGGCGGGGGGGAACACTGAAGCTTTCTTT.

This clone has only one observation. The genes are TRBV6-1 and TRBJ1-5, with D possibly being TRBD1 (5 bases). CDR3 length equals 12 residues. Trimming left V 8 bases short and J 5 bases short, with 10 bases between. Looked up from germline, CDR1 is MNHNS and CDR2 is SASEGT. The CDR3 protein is CASHDSYQPQHF. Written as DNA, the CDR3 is TGTGCCAGCCACGACAGTTATCAGCCCCAGCATTTT.

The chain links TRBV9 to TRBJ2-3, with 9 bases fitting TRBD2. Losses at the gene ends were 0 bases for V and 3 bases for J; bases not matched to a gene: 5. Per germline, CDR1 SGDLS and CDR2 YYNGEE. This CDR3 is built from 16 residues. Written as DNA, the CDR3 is TGTGCCAGCAGCGTAGAGAGCGGGGGGCGGACAGATACGCAGTATTTT. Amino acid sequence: CASSVESGGRTDTQYF.